This note documents a single TCR beta chain sequence. Profiling relied on immunoSEQ multiplex PCR, and the TCRdb table lists in-frame clones only, not all of them. The sample has about 1.1 million clones, around 78% seen once. This entry is derived from a study of shared clonotypes between healthy human individuals. On the study more broadly: Those who served as donors were a couple of women and a few men between the ages of 18 and 49. A donor's plate count was three for CD4 naive and three for CD4 memory; CD8 naive had two and CD8 memory one.

The ends were cut back, 5 bases at V and 14 bases at J, with 24 bases in the middle. Germline values: CDR1 SGHAT, CDR2 FQNNGV. This CDR3 has 14 amino acids. CD4+ cells were split into CD45RA+ naive and CD45RA-negative memory subsets. This clonotype was sampled from a young man in good health. Some clones in this sample may be carry-over from other donors' samples. The chain carries TRBV11-2 and TRBJ1-2, with a weak D call TRBD1 (6 bases). The sample taken for sequencing was memory CD4+ T cells from PBMCs. The subset: CD45RA-negative fraction. The CDR3 loop reads CASSPRGVILSRTF. CDR3 bases: TGTGCCAGCAGCCCAAGGGGGGTTATACTATCGAGGACCTTC. The full variable domain, its missing parts supplied by reference TRBV11-2 and TRBJ1-2, is EAGVAQSPRYKIIEKRQSVAFWCNPISGHATLYWYQQILGQGPKLLIQFQNNGVVDDSQLPKDRFSAERLKGVDSTLKIQPAKLEDSAVYLCASSPRGVILSRTFGSGTRLTVV.